This record covers a single T cell receptor beta chain. Enrolled through a virtual design, the participants were between roughly 18 and 95 years of age and came from approximately 25 US areas. The data originate from a study of blood T cell repertoires in COVID-19. Per the original data handling: Amplification from reference gene primers served as the basis for estimated nucleated cell counts. Sequencing was performed with immunoSEQ multiplex PCR; in TCRdb, only in-frame clones are kept and a portion is missing. V and J calls and clone size come straight from that table; D and trimming were deduced from the DNA. The sample shows 62,000 or so clones, roughly 80% of them seen only once. The sequenced sample was PBMCs or T cells enriched from blood (not recorded which). This sequence originates from a woman aged 40 to 50 with acute COVID-19.

CDR3 sequence reads: CASSLARGFRNSPLHF. The CDR3 bases are TGTGCCAGCAGCCTAGCCAGGGGTTTTCGCAATTCACCCCTCCACTTT. V gene TRBV14 combines with J gene TRBJ1-6; weak D call: TRBD1 (6 bases). The CDR3 sequence is 16 residues long. V was cut by 4 bases and J by 7 bases, with 17 bases left in between. The germline V gene encodes CDR1 SGHDN and CDR2 FVKESK.